This T cell receptor (beta chain) was sequenced during a study of T-cell memory formation after mild COVID-19. On the study more broadly: Clusters were largely donor specific. Findings and limits, study-wide: CD4+ bias marked clones expanding day 15 to 37, unlike balanced contracting clones. Whether second-wave clones peaking at day 37 were SARS-CoV-2 specific went unconfirmed.

The CDR3 has 14 residues. Trimming left V 4 bases short and J 5 bases short, with 15 bases between. The germline CDR1 and CDR2 sequences are SGHRS and YFSETQ. After 5'RACE with constant-segment primers, TCR alpha and TCR beta cDNA libraries carrying sample barcodes and UMIs were obtained. TCRdb called the 5' RACE reads again in MiXCR, with one record for every CDR3 protein. The sample has under 350,000 distinct CDR3 sequences, about 16% seen once; the top ten hold over 20%. For this clonotype: Its antigen is unknown.

Sequences were obtained from PBMCs or a T cell subset sorted from them (not recorded which). V is TRBV5-1 and J is TRBJ1-1, with unresolved D. The receptor was isolated from a man younger than 35 who had mild COVID-19 (a few samples of this study predate the infection). Cell type and time point are not known. The CDR3, as DNA: TGCGCCAGCAGCACTCCGGACGGTGTAACTGAAGCTTTCTTT. This gives the protein CASSTPDGVTEAFF.